This TCR beta chain was captured by sequencing in a study of blood T cell repertoires in COVID-19. Study-wide context: T cells, B-cell-depleted T cells, or PBMCs supplied cDNA or gDNA.

Clones were sequenced by immunoSEQ multiplex PCR, and TCRdb holds only the in-frame ones, with some missing. The sample has about 200,000 clones, less than 90% seen once; the top ten hold about 2.2%. V dropped 4 bases and J dropped 8 bases, with 21 bases sitting between them. Per germline, CDR1 SGDLS and CDR2 YYNGEE. The CDR3 has 16 residues. This clonotype originated in a woman aged 45-65 years with acute or convalescent COVID-19. The chain has TRBV9 and TRBJ1-4, with D perhaps matching TRBD1 (6 bases). Sequenced: peripheral blood. The CDR3: CASSPRGGGKTEKLFF. The CDR3 DNA reads TGTGCCAGCAGCCCCAGGGGTGGGGGAAAAACGGAAAAACTGTTTTTT.